Below, 22 T cell receptor beta chains from the same sample are listed, as sequenced in a study of neurological immune-mediated disorders. Using its own MiXCR run on the 5' RACE reads, TCRdb lists one record per CDR3 protein. The sample shows approximately 49,000 distinct CDR3 sequences, 8% to 10% of them seen only once. Stated time point: longitudinal time-point 1 (baseline). The source material was PBMCs. Every receptor here comes from a woman aged 40 to 50 in good health.

This clonotype has ten or more counts. This chain links TRBV7-8 with TRBJ2-7, with D perhaps matching TRBD1 (6 bases). V was cut by 1 base and J by 3 bases, with 10 bases left in between. Germline V gene lookup returns CDR1 SGHVS and CDR2 FQNEAQ. The CDR3 contains 14 residues. CDR3 sequence reads: CASSLGTASYEQYF. As DNA, the CDR3 is TGTGCCAGCAGCTTAGGGACAGCCAGCTACGAGCAGTACTTC. Supplemented by reference TRBV7-8 and TRBJ2-7, the full variable domain reads GAGVSQSPRYKVAKRGQDVALRCDPISGHVSLFWYQQALGQGPEFLTYFQNEAQLDKSGLPSDRFFAERPEGSVSTLKIQRTQQEDSAVYLCASSLGTASYEQYFGPGTRLTVT.

This clonotype was counted many times. J is TRBJ1-5 and V is TRBV6-2 or TRBV6-3; D is possibly TRBD1 (5 bases). Germline V gives CDR1 MNHEY, CDR2 SVGEGT. The CDR3 covers 14 residues. Deletions cut 8 bases from V and 11 bases from J, with 22 bases between. The CDR3 is CASANRRGRMAQHF. CDR3 DNA sequence: TGTGCCAGCGCCAACCGCCGGGGCCGTATGGCCCAGCATTTT.

This clonotype was found many times. The chain carries TRBV4-3 and TRBJ2-2; TRBD2 aligns across 14 bases. Germline-derived CDR1 and CDR2 are LGHNA and YSLEER. V trimming: 4 bases; J trimming: 4 bases; junction bases outside the gene matches: 8. This CDR3 is 18 amino acids long. The CDR3 sequence is CASSPGLAGGYGTGELFF. The CDR3 region has the DNA TGCGCCAGCAGCCCTGGACTAGCGGGGGGTTATGGCACCGGGGAGCTGTTTTTT.

This clonotype was seen ten or more times. The gene calls are TRBV7-2 and TRBJ1-6; no clear D. This CDR3 contains 11 residues. The V end was cut by 1 base, the J end by 8 bases, with 0 bases between. Germline-derived CDR1 and CDR2 are SGHTA and FQGNSA. The CDR3 sequence is CASSLDSPLHF. As DNA, the CDR3 is TGTGCCAGCAGCTTAGATTCACCCCTCCACTTT.

This clonotype was detected ten times or more. This chain connects TRBV4-1 to TRBJ1-1; D is unclear. V was trimmed by 4 bases and J by 2 bases, leaving 17 bases between them. Germline CDR1 reads MGHRA; CDR2 reads YSYEKL. The CDR3 loop spans 16 amino acids. The CDR3 DNA sequence: TGCGCCAGCAGCCGCCCCTTAGGAGGGCGTAACACTGAAGCTTTCTTT. Amino acid sequence: CASSRPLGGRNTEAFF.

This clonotype was recorded at least ten times. The V gene is TRBV12-3 or TRBV12-4, the J gene TRBJ1-1; unclear D gene. V lost 5 bases, J lost 6 bases, and 10 bases lay in between. The CDR3 spans 12 residues. CDR3 DNA: TGTGCCAGCAGTCCTGGGTCCGCTGAAGCTTTCTTT. This gives the protein CASSPGSAEAFF.

The chain is built from TRBV4-2 and TRBJ2-2; D is ambiguous. The germline gives CDR1 LGHNA, CDR2 YNFKEQ. With 0 bases removed from V and 0 bases from J, the gap between germline ends came to 8 bases. The CDR3 totals 16 residues. CDR3 sequence reads: CASSQDEQSNTGELFF. Written as DNA, the CDR3 is TGTGCCAGCAGCCAAGATGAACAGTCGAACACCGGGGAGCTGTTTTTT.

This clonotype was seen ten or more times. The V gene is TRBV20-1, the J gene TRBJ2-5, with D perhaps being TRBD1 or TRBD2 (6 bases each). The germline V gene has CDR1 DFQATT and CDR2 SNEGSKA (reference sequence). Trimming removed 4 bases from V and 4 bases from J, with 16 bases in between. The CDR3 runs 14 residues. For the CDR3, the DNA is TGCAGTGCTACGGGGGCCCGCCCAGGAGAGACCCAGTACTTC. Translation: CSATGARPGETQYF.

At least ten counts were recorded for this clonotype. This chain links TRBV6-4 with TRBJ2-3; 8 nucleotides agree with TRBD2. Losses at the gene ends were 6 bases for V and 5 bases for J; bases not matched to a gene: 4. Germline values: CDR1 MRHNA, CDR2 SNTAGT. The CDR3 runs to 13 residues. The CDR3 region is CASSPGGEDTQYF. Here the CDR3 DNA reads TGTGCCAGCAGCCCCGGGGGGGAAGATACGCAGTATTTT.

There are many counts of this clonotype. The gene calls are TRBV7-8 and TRBJ1-5, with D possibly matching TRBD1 (5 bases). Per germline, CDR1 SGHVS and CDR2 FQNEAQ. The CDR3 is 15 amino acids. Trimming cost V 1 base and J 4 bases, with 11 bases left between them. CDR3 residues: CASSLGGGLNQPQHF. CDR3 bases: TGTGCCAGCAGCTTAGGCGGGGGACTTAATCAGCCCCAGCATTTT.

This clonotype was seen repeatedly, ten times or more. The genes are TRBV11-3 and TRBJ2-3; D remains ambiguous. The germline V gene encodes CDR1 SGHNT and CDR2 YENEEA. Trimming left V 1 base short and J 3 bases short, with 11 bases between. This CDR3 contains 15 residues. As DNA, the CDR3 is TGTGCCAGCAGCTTAGGGGCTTTCAGTACAGATACGCAGTATTTT. This encodes CASSLGAFSTDTQYF.

In this sample, this clonotype turned up many times. The V gene is TRBV7-2, the J gene TRBJ2-5; maybe TRBD2 (5 bases). The germline CDR1 and CDR2 sequences are SGHTA and FQGNSA. Trimming pared 7 bases from V and 3 bases from J, leaving 12 bases between. This CDR3 has 13 amino acids. The CDR3 region is CASTRAAEETQYF. DNA for the CDR3: TGTGCCAGCACAAGGGCAGCGGAAGAGACCCAGTACTTC.

In this sample, this clonotype turned up many times. The chain employs TRBV7-8 and TRBJ1-5; TRBD1 might be the D (6 bases). Trimming shortened V by 5 bases and J by 11 bases, and 19 bases separated the two germline ends. The CDR3 covers 14 residues. Germline CDR1 is SGHVS and CDR2 is FQNEAQ. CDR3 amino acids: CASSVGNPRGTQHF. CDR3 sequence (DNA): TGTGCCAGCAGCGTCGGGAACCCGAGGGGGACCCAGCATTTT.

This clonotype was counted at least ten times. This rearrangement joins TRBV20-1 to TRBJ1-1; D uncertain. The CDR3 extends over 12 amino acids. V lost 0 bases and J 3 bases, leaving 5 bases between the germline ends. In germline, CDR1 is DFQATT, CDR2 SNEGSKA (reference sequence). CDR3 nucleotide sequence: TGCAGTGCTAGAGAAGGGTACACTGAAGCTTTCTTT. Amino acids: CSAREGYTEAFF.

This clonotype was seen repeatedly, ten times or more. The rearrangement uses TRBV6-2 or TRBV6-3 and TRBJ1-1; TRBD1 is a possible D gene (6 bases). V gave up 7 bases and J gave up 4 bases, with 10 bases separating them. Per germline, CDR1 MNHEY and CDR2 SVGEGT. CDR3 size: 12 residues. CDR3 nucleotides: TGTGCCAGCACAGGGGAGGGCACTGAAGCTTTCTTT. Translating gives CASTGEGTEAFF.

In its sample, this clonotype was seen many times. The chain employs TRBV29-1 and TRBJ2-7; TRBD1 agrees at 7 bases. Germline CDR1 reads SQVTM; CDR2 reads ANQGSEA. CDR3 length: 12 residues. The V segment lost 6 bases and the J segment 3 bases; nucleotides outside the gene matches: 5. The CDR3 bases are TGCAGCGTCCTACAGGGGAGCTACGAGCAGTACTTC. Translation: CSVLQGSYEQYF.

This clonotype was observed many times. V is TRBV7-2 and J is TRBJ2-7; the match to TRBD1 covers 8 bases. CDR3 length: 15 amino acids. Trimming cost V 5 bases and J 2 bases; bases outside gene matches: 8. From germline, CDR1 is SGHTA and CDR2 FQGNSA. The CDR3 reads CASSLQGVTAYEQYF. In nucleotides, the CDR3 is TGTGCCAGCAGCCTACAGGGGGTAACGGCCTACGAGCAGTACTTC.

This clonotype was detected many times. The chain carries TRBV5-1 and TRBJ2-2; 8 positions agree with TRBD1. The CDR3 covers 15 residues. Germline trimming cut 5 bases from V and 4 bases from J; bases unmatched to any gene: 7. Per germline, CDR1 SGHRS and CDR2 YFSETQ. The CDR3 DNA follows: TGCGCCAGCAGGCCCTCAGGGGGCCGCACCGGGGAGCTGTTTTTT. Protein product: CASRPSGGRTGELFF.

This clonotype was observed many times. CDR3 DNA sequence: TGCGCCAGCAGCGCTCCGGGACACCTCTACAATGAGCAGTTCTTC. Protein: CASSAPGHLYNEQFF. The rearrangement uses TRBV5-1 and TRBJ2-1; the D gene is possibly TRBD1 (6 bases). With 4 bases removed from V and 3 bases from J, the gap between germline ends came to 14 bases. Germline V gives CDR1 SGHRS, CDR2 YFSETQ. The CDR3 has 15 amino acids.

This chain joins TRBV5-1 and TRBJ2-7, with D uncertain. Germline CDR1 reads SGHRS; CDR2 reads YFSETQ. Trimming took off 3 bases at V and 0 bases at J, with 13 bases between the two ends. This CDR3 contains 15 residues. The CDR3 DNA reads TGCGCCAGCAGCTCGCTAGACGGTAGCTCCTACGAGCAGTACTTC. Its protein product is CASSSLDGSSYEQYF. Filled out from reference TRBV5-1 and TRBJ2-7, the complete variable domain reads KAGVTQTPRYLIKTRGQQVTLSCSPISGHRSVSWYQQTPGQGLQFLFEYFSETQRNKGNFPGRFSGRQFSNSRSEMNVSTLELGDSALYLCASSSLDGSSYEQYFGPGTRLTVT.

This clonotype was counted many times. This rearrangement joins TRBV6-5 to TRBJ2-6; a weak D match, TRBD2 (5 bases). CDR1 is MNHEY, CDR2 SVGAGI, per germline. The CDR3 is 14 amino acids. V dropped 6 bases and J dropped 1 base, with 7 bases sitting between them. In DNA, the CDR3 is TGTGCCAGCAGAGGGAGATCTGGGGCCAACGTCCTGACTTTC. This codes for CASRGRSGANVLTF.

This clonotype was detected ten times or more. The chain has TRBV12-3 or TRBV12-4 and TRBJ1-2; D uncertain. V was pared by 3 bases and J by 0 bases, with 8 bases between. The CDR3 covers 14 residues. The CDR3 region is CASSFGQANYGYTF. The CDR3 nucleotides are TGTGCCAGCAGTTTTGGGCAGGCTAACTATGGCTACACCTTC.